This is a list of T cell receptor beta chains from one sample in a study of identical twins. TCRdb re-analysed the 5' RACE reads in MiXCR, keeping a single row per CDR3 protein. The table shows around 690,000 distinct CDR3 sequences, with around 20% occurring only once. This same sample was also part of a study on T cells expressing NK-cell markers.

Material for sequencing was PBMCs. The receptors originated from a woman between 18 and 29 years old in good health. Each CDR3 is given with its conserved first and last residue. D genes are given only for firm matches. Clone size is given for some rows only: seen once, a few or many times, or a class if the clone is expanded.

>TRBJ1-4|NA|TRBV20-1|NA
TGCAGTGCTAGTGGGGGGGAAGGGGAAAAACTGTTTTTT
CSASGGEGEKLFF
>TRBJ2-7|NA|TRBV9|NA
TGTGCCAGCAGCGACGACAACTACGAGCAGTACTTC
CASSDDNYEQYF
>TRBJ2-7|TRBD2|TRBV9|few
TGTGCCAGCAGTGCAAGCGGGGCCTCCTACGAGCAGTACTTC
CASSASGASYEQYF
>TRBJ2-3|TRBD2|TRBV7-9|NA
TGTGCCAGCAGCTCCGGGACTAGCAGCTGGTGGGGTACGCAGTATTTT
CASSSGTSSWWGTQYF
>TRBJ2-3|TRBD2|TRBV29-1|few
TGCAGCGTACCGGGACTAGCGGAACTCGGGGGTTTT
CSVPGLAELGGF
>TRBJ2-3|NA|TRBV29-1|NA
TGCAGCGTTGAAGGCAGGGCGCGCCCCCACACAGATACGCAGTATTTT
CSVEGRARPHTDTQYF
>TRBJ2-7|NA|TRBV5-1|many
TGCGCCAGCAGCTTGGTGGGAGTTACTTACGAGCAGTACTTC
CASSLVGVTYEQYF
>TRBJ2-1|TRBD2|TRBV20-1|few
TGCAGTGCACCCCGACTAGCGGGAGGATCGAATGAGCAGTTCTTC
CSAPRLAGGSNEQFF
>TRBJ2-3|NA|TRBV15|NA
TGTGCCACCAGCAGAGAATGGGGGGATACGCAGTATTTT
CATSREWGDTQYF
>TRBJ2-5|NA|TRBV3-1|few
TGTGCCAGCAGCCAGTGGGAGACCCAGTACTTC
CASSQWETQYF
>TRBJ2-1|NA|TRBV29-1|many
TGCAGCGTTGATAAGGGGGCGGGGGAGCAGTTCTTC
CSVDKGAGEQFF
>TRBJ2-1|TRBD2|TRBV7-3|few
TGTGCCAGCAGTACTAGCGGGGCGGTATACAATGAGCAGTTCTTC
CASSTSGAVYNEQFF
>TRBJ2-7|NA|TRBV15|NA
TGTGCCACCAGCCTAAGTGACTCCCTCTCCTACGAGCAGTACTTC
CATSLSDSLSYEQYF
>TRBJ2-1|NA|TRBV3-1|NA
TGTGCCAGCAGCCAAATCCAGAGCTCCTACAATGAGCAGTTCTTC
CASSQIQSSYNEQFF
>TRBJ2-7|TRBD1|TRBV12-3/TRBV12-4|NA
TGTGTCAGCAGTTTACTACTGGGACAGGGGGCTGCGTACGAGCAGTACTTC
CVSSLLLGQGAAYEQYF
>TRBJ2-5|NA|TRBV12-3/TRBV12-4|many
TGTGCCAGCAGGCAGGGACAAGAGACCCAGTACTTC
CASRQGQETQYF
>TRBJ2-7|NA|TRBV20-1|NA
TGCAGTGCCCTAGCCGATGTCTCCTACGAGCAGTACTTC
CSALADVSYEQYF
>TRBJ1-2|NA|TRBV5-1|many
TGCGCCAGCAGCTTGAATGCGGACTATGGCTACACCTTC
CASSLNADYGYTF
>TRBJ1-5|NA|TRBV29-1|many
TGCGCAATAAGGACTTCCGGGCTCCTAGGAAGCAATCAGCCCCAGCATTTT
CAIRTSGLLGSNQPQHF
>TRBJ1-1|NA|TRBV20-1|NA
TGCAGTGCGACGAGGACAGCGAACACTGAAGCTTTCTTT
CSATRTANTEAFF
>TRBJ2-3|TRBD1|TRBV6-1|NA
TGTGCCAGCAGTGTAAGGGACAGGGGTACAGATACGCAGTATTTT
CASSVRDRGTDTQYF
>TRBJ2-2|TRBD2|TRBV12-3/TRBV12-4|NA
TGTGCCAGCAGTCCCCGGACTAGCGGAAACACCGGGGAGCTGTTTTTT
CASSPRTSGNTGELFF
>TRBJ2-1|TRBD1|TRBV5-1|many
TGCGCCAGCAGCCCGACGGACAGGGCTAACAATGAGCAGTTCTTC
CASSPTDRANNEQFF
>TRBJ2-7|TRBD2|TRBV5-1|few
TGCGCCAGCAGCGCCAGGCCTAGCGGGACAAGATACGAGCAGTACTTC
CASSARPSGTRYEQYF
>TRBJ1-1|NA|TRBV7-3|NA
TGTGCCAGCAGCTTAAGGAGCGCTAGCACTGAAGCTTTCTTT
CASSLRSASTEAFF
>TRBJ2-7|NA|TRBV27|few
TGTGCCAGCAGTTCGGTTCCGTACGAGCAGTACTTC
CASSSVPYEQYF
>TRBJ2-3|NA|TRBV27|many
TGTGCCAGCAAGGTTAGCGGCACAGATACGCAGTATTTT
CASKVSGTDTQYF
>TRBJ2-1|NA|TRBV9|NA
TGTGCCAGCAGCCCTCTTGACGGGAGTGGGTACAATGAGCAGTTCTTC
CASSPLDGSGYNEQFF
>TRBJ2-3|TRBD2|TRBV29-1|NA
TGCAGCGTTGAATCGGGACTAGCGGGAGCCTATTTT
CSVESGLAGAYF
>TRBJ1-1|NA|TRBV20-1|NA
TGCAGTGCTATGGAAGCGAACACTGAAGCTTTCTTT
CSAMEANTEAFF
>TRBJ2-1|NA|TRBV7-2|few
TGTGCCAGCAGCCCCTCGGCATATTCGCCCGAGTTCTTC
CASSPSAYSPEFF
>TRBJ2-7|NA|TRBV20-1|few
TGCAGTGCTAGATCTCAGCGGGTTAGGAGCTCCTACGAGCAGTACTTC
CSARSQRVRSSYEQYF
>TRBJ2-7|TRBD2|TRBV20-1|many
TGCAGTGCTACCGGGACTAGCATCTACGAGCAGTACTTC
CSATGTSIYEQYF
>TRBJ1-1|NA|TRBV10-3|few
TGTGCCATCAGTGAGTCACCAGACACTGAAGCTTTCTTT
CAISESPDTEAFF
>TRBJ1-1|NA|TRBV4-3|NA
TGCGCCAGCAGCCAAGAACGTGGGGATGAAGCTTTCTTT
CASSQERGDEAFF
>TRBJ1-6|TRBD1|TRBV6-1|few
TGTGCCAGCACCGCGCAGGGGGGACAGAATTCACCCCTCCACTTT
CASTAQGGQNSPLHF
>TRBJ1-6|NA|TRBV27|few
TGTGCCAGCAGTTTATTTCGCGCGGGGGGGGGTAATTCACCCCTCCACTTT
CASSLFRAGGGNSPLHF
>TRBJ2-1|TRBD1|TRBV7-2|few
TGTGCCAGCAGCTTTGACAGGGGTTCGGATGAGCAGTTCTTC
CASSFDRGSDEQFF
>TRBJ2-4|NA|TRBV7-2|many
TGTGCCAGCAGCCTGAGGGCCCCGAACATTCAGTACTTC
CASSLRAPNIQYF
>TRBJ2-1|NA|TRBV9|NA
TGTGCCAGCAGCGTAGCCCCCGGCACAAACAATGAGCAGTTCTTC
CASSVAPGTNNEQFF
>TRBJ2-1|TRBD1|TRBV10-3|few
TGTGCCATCAGTGCTGGGGGACAGGGCACCCATGAGCAGTTCTTC
CAISAGGQGTHEQFF
>TRBJ2-7|TRBD2|TRBV5-6|NA
TGTGCCAGCAGCTTGGCTCCTAGCGGGAGGCGGCCTTACGAGCAGTACTTC
CASSLAPSGRRPYEQYF
>TRBJ2-1|NA|TRBV5-3|medium-sized
TGTGCCAGAAGCTTGGAGGGGGGCCAGAGCTCCTACAATGAGCAGTTCTTC
CARSLEGGQSSYNEQFF
>TRBJ2-5|NA|TRBV21-1|NA
TGTGCCAGCAGCAAAGAAGGGTTCCAAGAGACCCAGTACTTC
CASSKEGFQETQYF
>TRBJ1-1|NA|TRBV13|many
TGTGCCAGCAGCTTAAGGCGCTACACTGAAGCTTTCTTT
CASSLRRYTEAFF
>TRBJ2-2|TRBD1|TRBV20-1|few
TGCAGTGCTCACAGGGGCACAAACACCGGGGAGCTGTTTTTT
CSAHRGTNTGELFF
>TRBJ2-7|NA|TRBV2|NA
TGTGCCAGCAGTGTAGGGGGAGGCGAGCAGTACTTC
CASSVGGGEQYF
>TRBJ2-5|NA|TRBV20-1|NA
TGCAGTGCTAAGGTCGCGTCGTGGGAGACCCAGTACTTC
CSAKVASWETQYF
>TRBJ2-7|TRBD2|TRBV24-1|NA
TGTGCCACCAGTGCGGGAGGTAGCCACGAGCAGTACTTC
CATSAGGSHEQYF
>TRBJ1-2|TRBD1|TRBV29-1|few
TGCAGCGTTGATTCAGGGGGTAACTATGGCTACACCTTC
CSVDSGGNYGYTF
>TRBJ1-5|NA|TRBV20-1|NA
TGCAGTGCCCGACAGGTTGTAGGCAATCAGCCCCAGCATTTT
CSARQVVGNQPQHF
>TRBJ2-1|NA|TRBV12-3/TRBV12-4|few
TGTGCCAGCAGTTTAGGGGGGAGCCCTAACAATGAGCAGTTCTTC
CASSLGGSPNNEQFF
>TRBJ2-7|NA|TRBV6-1|NA
TGTGCCAGCAGCCCCCGGCGGTCAACAGGCGACGAGCAGTACTTC
CASSPRRSTGDEQYF
>TRBJ2-7|TRBD1|TRBV11-1|few
TGTGCCAGCAGCTTAGCCCCTACACGAGGACAGGGCGGAGCTTACGAGCAGTACTTC
CASSLAPTRGQGGAYEQYF
>TRBJ1-5|NA|TRBV9|many
TGTGCCATCCTCGTACAGCATTTT
CAILVQHF